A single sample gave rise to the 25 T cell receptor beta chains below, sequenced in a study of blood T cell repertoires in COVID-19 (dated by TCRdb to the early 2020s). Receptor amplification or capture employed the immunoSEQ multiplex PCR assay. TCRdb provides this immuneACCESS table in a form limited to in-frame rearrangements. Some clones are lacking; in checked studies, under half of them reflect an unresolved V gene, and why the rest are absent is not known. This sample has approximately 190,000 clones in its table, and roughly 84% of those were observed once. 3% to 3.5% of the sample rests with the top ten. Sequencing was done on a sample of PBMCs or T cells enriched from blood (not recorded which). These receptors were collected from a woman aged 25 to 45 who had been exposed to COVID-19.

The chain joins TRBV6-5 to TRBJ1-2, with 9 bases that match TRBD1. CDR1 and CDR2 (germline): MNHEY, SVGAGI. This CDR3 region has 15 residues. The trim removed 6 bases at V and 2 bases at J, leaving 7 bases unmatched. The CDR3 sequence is CASRRPGQGNYGYTF. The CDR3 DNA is TGTGCCAGCAGGCGCCCGGGACAGGGAAACTATGGCTACACCTTC.

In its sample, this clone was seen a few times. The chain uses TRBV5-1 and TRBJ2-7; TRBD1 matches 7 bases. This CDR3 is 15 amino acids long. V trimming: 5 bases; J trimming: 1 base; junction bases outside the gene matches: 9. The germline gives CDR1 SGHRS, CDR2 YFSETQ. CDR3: CASSSGTAKSYEQYF. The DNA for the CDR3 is TGCGCCAGCAGTTCTGGGACAGCCAAGTCCTACGAGCAGTACTTC.

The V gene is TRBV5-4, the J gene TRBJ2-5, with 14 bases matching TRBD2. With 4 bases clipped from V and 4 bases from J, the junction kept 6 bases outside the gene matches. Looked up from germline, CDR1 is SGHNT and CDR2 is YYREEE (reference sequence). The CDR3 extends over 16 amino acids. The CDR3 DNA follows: TGTGCCAGCAGCATTCAGACTAGCGGGGGGGTAGAGACCCAGTACTTC. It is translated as CASSIQTSGGVETQYF.

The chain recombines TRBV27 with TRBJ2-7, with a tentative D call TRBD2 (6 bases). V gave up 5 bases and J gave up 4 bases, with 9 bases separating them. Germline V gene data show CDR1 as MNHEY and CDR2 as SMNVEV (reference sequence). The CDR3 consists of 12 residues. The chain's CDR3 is CASSMGGYEQYF. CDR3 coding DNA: TGTGCCAGCAGTATGGGAGGTTACGAGCAGTACTTC.

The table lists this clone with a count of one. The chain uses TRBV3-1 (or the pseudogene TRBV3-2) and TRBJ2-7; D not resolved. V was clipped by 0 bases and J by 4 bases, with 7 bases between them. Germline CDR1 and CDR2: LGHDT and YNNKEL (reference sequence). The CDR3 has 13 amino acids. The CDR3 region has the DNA TGTGCCAGCAGCCAAGACAGGCCATACGAGCAGTACTTC. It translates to CASSQDRPYEQYF.

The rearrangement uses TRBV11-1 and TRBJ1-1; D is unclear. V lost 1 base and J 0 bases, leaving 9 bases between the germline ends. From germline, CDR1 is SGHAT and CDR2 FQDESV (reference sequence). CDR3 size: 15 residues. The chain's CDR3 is CASSLGPRMNTEAFF. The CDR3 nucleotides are TGTGCCAGCAGCTTAGGCCCCAGGATGAACACTGAAGCTTTCTTT.

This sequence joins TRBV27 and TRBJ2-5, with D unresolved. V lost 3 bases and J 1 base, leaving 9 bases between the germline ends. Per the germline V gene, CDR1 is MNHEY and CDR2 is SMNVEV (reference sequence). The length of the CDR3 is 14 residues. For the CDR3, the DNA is TGTGCCAGCAGTTTCGGGTTCCGCCAAGAGACCCAGTACTTC. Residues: CASSFGFRQETQYF.

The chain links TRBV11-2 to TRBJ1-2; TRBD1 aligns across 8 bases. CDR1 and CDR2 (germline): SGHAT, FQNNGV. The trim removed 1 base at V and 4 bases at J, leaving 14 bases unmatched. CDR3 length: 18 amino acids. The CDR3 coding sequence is TGTGCCAGCAGCTTAGCCCACCGGACAGGGACGGATTCCTATGGCTACACCTTC. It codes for CASSLAHRTGTDSYGYTF.

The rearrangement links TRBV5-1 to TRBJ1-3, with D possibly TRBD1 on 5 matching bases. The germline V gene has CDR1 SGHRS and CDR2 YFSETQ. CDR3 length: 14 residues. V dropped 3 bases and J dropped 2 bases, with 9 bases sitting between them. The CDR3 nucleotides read TGCGCCAGCAGCTACGACAGAACTGGAAACACCATATATTTT. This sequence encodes CASSYDRTGNTIYF. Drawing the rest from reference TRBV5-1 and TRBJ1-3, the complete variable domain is KAGVTQTPRYLIKTRGQQVTLSCSPISGHRSVSWYQQTPGQGLQFLFEYFSETQRNKGNFPGRFSGRQFSNSRSEMNVSTLELGDSALYLCASSYDRTGNTIYFGEGSWLTVV.

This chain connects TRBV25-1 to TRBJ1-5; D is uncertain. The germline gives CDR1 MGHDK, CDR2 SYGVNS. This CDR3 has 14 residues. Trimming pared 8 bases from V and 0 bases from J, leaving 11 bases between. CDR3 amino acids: CASAERISNQPQHF. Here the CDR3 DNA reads TGTGCCAGCGCGGAGAGAATTAGCAATCAGCCCCAGCATTTT.

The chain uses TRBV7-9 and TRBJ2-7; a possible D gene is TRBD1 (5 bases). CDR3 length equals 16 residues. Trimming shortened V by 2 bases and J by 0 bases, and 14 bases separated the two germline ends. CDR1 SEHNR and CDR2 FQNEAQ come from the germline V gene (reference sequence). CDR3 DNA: TGTGCCAGCAGCTTACTCGAGGCAGGGTCCTCCTACGAGCAGTACTTC. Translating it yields CASSLLEAGSSYEQYF.

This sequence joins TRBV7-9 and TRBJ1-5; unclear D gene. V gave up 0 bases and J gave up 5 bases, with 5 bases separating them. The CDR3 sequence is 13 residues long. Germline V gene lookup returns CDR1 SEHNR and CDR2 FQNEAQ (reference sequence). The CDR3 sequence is CASSLASDQPQHF. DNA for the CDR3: TGTGCCAGCAGCTTAGCCAGTGATCAGCCCCAGCATTTT. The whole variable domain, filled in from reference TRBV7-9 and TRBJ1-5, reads DTGVSQNPRHKITKRGQNVTFRCDPISEHNRLYWYRQTLGQGPEFLTYFQNEAQLEKSRLLSDRFSAERPKGSFSTLEIQRTEQGDSAMYLCASSLASDQPQHFGDGTRLSIL.

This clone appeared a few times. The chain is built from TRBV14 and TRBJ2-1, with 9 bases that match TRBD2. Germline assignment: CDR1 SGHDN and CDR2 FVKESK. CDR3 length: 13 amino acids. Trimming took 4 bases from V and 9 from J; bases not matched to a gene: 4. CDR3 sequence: CASSRVAGVEQFF. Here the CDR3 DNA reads TGTGCCAGCAGCCGGGTAGCGGGGGTTGAGCAGTTCTTC.

CDR3 sequence reads: CASTLRAALTYGTGKSPLHF. The CDR3 region has the DNA TGTGCCAGTACCCTCAGGGCGGCTTTGACCTACGGGACAGGGAAATCACCCCTCCACTTT. This chain joins TRBV19 and TRBJ1-6; 9 bases line up with TRBD1. Looked up from germline, CDR1 is LNHDA and CDR2 is SQIVND (reference sequence). The trim removed 7 bases at V and 10 bases at J, leaving 26 bases unmatched. The CDR3 is made up of 20 amino acids.

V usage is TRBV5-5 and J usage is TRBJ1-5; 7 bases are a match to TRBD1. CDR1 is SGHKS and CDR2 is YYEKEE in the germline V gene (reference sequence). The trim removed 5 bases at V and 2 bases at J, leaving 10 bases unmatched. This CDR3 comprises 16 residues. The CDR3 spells CASRLMTGKGNQPQHF. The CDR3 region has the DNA TGTGCCAGCAGACTGATGACAGGGAAAGGCAATCAGCCCCAGCATTTT.

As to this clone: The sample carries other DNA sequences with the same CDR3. This chain's CDR3 is CASSRDRATDTQYF. CDR3 nucleotide sequence: TGTGCCAGCAGCCGGGACAGGGCCACAGATACGCAGTATTTT. The rearrangement uses TRBV2 and TRBJ2-3; TRBD1 matches 9 bases. Germline CDR1 is SNHLY and CDR2 is FYNNEI. The V gene end was trimmed by 6 bases and the J gene end by 2 bases; junction bases not matched to a gene: 3. CDR3 length: 14 residues.

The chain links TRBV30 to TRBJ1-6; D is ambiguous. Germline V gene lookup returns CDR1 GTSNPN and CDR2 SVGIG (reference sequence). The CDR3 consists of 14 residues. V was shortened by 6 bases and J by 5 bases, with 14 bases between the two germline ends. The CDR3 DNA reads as TGTGCCTGTCAGGCCGGGGTCAATAATTCACCCCTCCACTTT. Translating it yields CACQAGVNNSPLHF.

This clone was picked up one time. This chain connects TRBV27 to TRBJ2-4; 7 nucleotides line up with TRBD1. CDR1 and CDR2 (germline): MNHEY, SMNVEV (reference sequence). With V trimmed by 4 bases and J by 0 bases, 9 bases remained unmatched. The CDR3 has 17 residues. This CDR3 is CASSSRDSSLAKNIQYF. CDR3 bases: TGTGCCAGCAGTTCCCGGGACAGCTCCCTAGCCAAAAACATTCAGTACTTC.

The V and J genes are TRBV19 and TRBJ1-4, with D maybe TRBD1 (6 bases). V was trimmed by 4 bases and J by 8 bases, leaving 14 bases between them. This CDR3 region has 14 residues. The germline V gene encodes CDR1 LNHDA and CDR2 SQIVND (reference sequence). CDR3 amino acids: CASSSFGGQEKLFF. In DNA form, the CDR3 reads TGTGCCAGTAGTAGCTTCGGGGGGCAAGAAAAACTGTTTTTT.

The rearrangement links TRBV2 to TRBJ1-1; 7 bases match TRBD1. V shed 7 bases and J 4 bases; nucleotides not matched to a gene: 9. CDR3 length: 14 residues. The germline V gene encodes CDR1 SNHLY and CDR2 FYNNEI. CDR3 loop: CASTYDRVSTEAFF. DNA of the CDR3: TGTGCCAGCACGTACGACAGGGTGAGCACTGAAGCTTTCTTT.

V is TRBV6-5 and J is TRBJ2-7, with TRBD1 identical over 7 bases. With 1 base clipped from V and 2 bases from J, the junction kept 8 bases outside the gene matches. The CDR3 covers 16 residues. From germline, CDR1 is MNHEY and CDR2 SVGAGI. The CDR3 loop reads CASSYYGTVLTYEQYF. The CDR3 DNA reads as TGTGCCAGCAGTTACTACGGGACAGTATTAACCTACGAGCAGTACTTC.

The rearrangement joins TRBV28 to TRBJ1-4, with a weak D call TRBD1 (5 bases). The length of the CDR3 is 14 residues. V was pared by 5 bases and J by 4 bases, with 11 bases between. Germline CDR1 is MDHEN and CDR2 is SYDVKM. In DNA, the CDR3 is TGTGCCAGCAGTCCAGGGTCGTATAATGAAAAACTGTTTTTT. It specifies CASSPGSYNEKLFF.

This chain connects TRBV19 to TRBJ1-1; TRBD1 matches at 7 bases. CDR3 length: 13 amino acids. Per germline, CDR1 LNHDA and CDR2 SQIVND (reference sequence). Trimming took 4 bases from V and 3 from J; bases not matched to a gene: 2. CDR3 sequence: CASSTGQYTEAFF. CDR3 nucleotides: TGTGCCAGTAGTACGGGACAGTACACTGAAGCTTTCTTT.

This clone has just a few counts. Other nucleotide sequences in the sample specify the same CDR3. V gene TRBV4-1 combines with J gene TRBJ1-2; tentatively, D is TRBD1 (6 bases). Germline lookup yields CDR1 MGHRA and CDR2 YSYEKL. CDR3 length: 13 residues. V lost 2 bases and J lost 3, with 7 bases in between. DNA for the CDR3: TGCGCCAGCAGCCAACCAGGGGACTATGGCTACACCTTC. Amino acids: CASSQPGDYGYTF.

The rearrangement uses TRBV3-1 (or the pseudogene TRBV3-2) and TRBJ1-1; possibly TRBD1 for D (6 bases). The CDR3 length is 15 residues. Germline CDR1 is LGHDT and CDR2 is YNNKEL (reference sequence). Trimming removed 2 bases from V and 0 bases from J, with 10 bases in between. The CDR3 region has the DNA TGTGCCAGCAGCCAAACAGGGTCCATGAACACTGAAGCTTTCTTT. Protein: CASSQTGSMNTEAFF.